The rows below give T cell receptor beta chains drawn from one sample of a study of vaccination effects on CD4 cells after COVID-19. Which antigens these TCRs recognize remains unknown. Some clones are missing from TCRdb's copy, which holds only in-frame ones; the method was immunoSEQ multiplex PCR. The sample lists about 14,000 clones; around 80% were seen once. Sample: CD4+ T cells from PBMCs cultured with SARS-CoV-2 spike peptides, taken after COVID-19 vaccination. The receptors here all came from a human donor who had a prior SARS-CoV-2 infection. CDR3s include the opening cysteine and the closing phenylalanine or tryptophan. D genes are given only for firm matches. Clone size is shown for a subset of rows, as once, few, many or a class of expanded clone.

>.|TRBV2|TRBJ2-7|TRBD1
CASGGQGPYF
TGTGCCAGCGGGGGACAGGGACCGTACTTC
>.|TRBV30|TRBJ1-3|TRBD1
CAWDQGVSGNTIYF
TGTGCCTGGGACCAGGGGGTCTCTGGAAACACCATATATTTT
>.|TRBV12-3/TRBV12-4|TRBJ1-2|TRBD1
CASSLKGGLGYTF
TGTGCCAGCAGTTTAAAAGGGGGCTTAGGCTACACCTTC
>.|TRBV24-1|TRBJ2-2|TRBD2
CATSDPGLAPTGELFF
TGTGCCACCAGTGATCCGGGACTAGCGCCGACCGGGGAGCTGTTTTTT
>medium-sized|TRBV7-2|TRBJ1-6|.
CASSLEASRALTNSPLHF
TGTGCCAGCAGCTTAGAAGCGTCCAGGGCGCTGACTAATTCACCCCTCCACTTT
>.|TRBV7-2|TRBJ1-4|.
CASSIGRDGDEKLFF
TGTGCCAGCAGTATCGGCCGGGACGGCGATGAAAAACTGTTTTTT
>.|TRBV25-1|TRBJ2-7|.
CASSDLTGRTYEQYF
TGTGCCAGCAGTGATCTGACAGGGAGGACCTACGAGCAGTACTTC
>.|TRBV4-2|TRBJ2-3|TRBD2
CASSQDNRLAGGLADTQYF
TGTGCCAGCAGCCAAGATAATAGGCTAGCGGGGGGGCTCGCAGATACGCAGTATTTT
>.|TRBV7-3|TRBJ2-6|.
CASSLSTGSLVSGANVLTF
TGTGCCAGCAGCTTAAGTACGGGATCCTTAGTTTCTGGGGCCAACGTCCTGACTTTC
>.|TRBV28|TRBJ2-7|.
CASSELDGAYEQYF
TGTGCCAGCAGTGAACTGGACGGGGCCTACGAGCAGTACTTC
>few|TRBV19|TRBJ1-6|TRBD1
CASSVTGGNNSPLHF
TGTGCCAGTAGTGTGACAGGGGGCAATAATTCACCCCTCCACTTT
>.|TRBV18|TRBJ2-1|.
CASSPLGGEQFF
TGTGCCAGCTCACCACTGGGAGGCGAGCAGTTCTTC
>.|TRBV6-5|TRBJ2-7|TRBD2
CASSRKAGASYEQYF
TGTGCCAGCAGCAGGAAAGCGGGGGCCAGCTACGAGCAGTACTTC
>.|TRBV30|TRBJ2-3|TRBD2
CAWSAHLAGGADTQYF
TGTGCCTGGAGTGCTCACCTAGCGGGGGGGGCAGATACGCAGTATTTT
>.|TRBV24-1|TRBJ2-1|TRBD2
CATSGTSGANEQFF
TGTGCCACCAGTGGGACTAGCGGGGCCAATGAGCAGTTCTTC
>.|TRBV5-4|TRBJ2-1|TRBD2
CASSLLGGSSYNEQFF
TGTGCCAGCAGCTTGCTTGGCGGGAGCTCCTACAATGAGCAGTTCTTC
>.|TRBV2|TRBJ2-7|.
CASSDLGRITYEQYF
TGTGCCAGCAGTGATCTGGGAAGAATAACCTACGAGCAGTACTTC
>.|TRBV10-3|TRBJ2-3|TRBD2
CAISDSGGLTDTQYF
TGTGCCATCAGTGATAGCGGGGGGCTCACAGATACGCAGTATTTT
>few|TRBV4-1|TRBJ1-2|TRBD1
CASSQGDRGSGYTF
TGCGCCAGCAGCCAAGGGGACAGGGGGTCTGGCTACACCTTC
>.|TRBV12-3/TRBV12-4|TRBJ1-5|.
CASSLTSNQPQHF
TGTGCCAGCAGTTTGACGTCCAATCAGCCCCAGCATTTT
>.|TRBV5-1|TRBJ2-1|TRBD1
CASSLVIQGANEQFF
TGCGCCAGCAGCTTGGTGATCCAGGGGGCAAATGAGCAGTTCTTC
>once|TRBV15|TRBJ1-1|TRBD1
CATSSRTGAEAFF
TGTGCCACCAGCTCTCGGACAGGAGCTGAAGCTTTCTTT
>.|TRBV3-1/TRBV3-2|TRBJ2-7|.
CASSQDRLSYEQYF
TGTGCCAGCAGCCAAGACAGGCTCTCCTACGAGCAGTACTTC
>.|TRBV29-1|TRBJ2-1|TRBD1
CSVSDRGGYNEQFF
TGCAGCGTATCGGACAGGGGTGGCTACAATGAGCAGTTCTTC
>.|TRBV6-2/TRBV6-3|TRBJ1-2|.
CASSYRGNNGGYTF
TGTGCCAGCAGTTATAGAGGGAATAACGGCGGCTACACCTTC
>.|TRBV21-1|TRBJ2-4|.
CASSKAPRDRETKNIQYF
TGTGCCAGCAGCAAAGCCCCCCGGGACAGGGAGACCAAAAACATTCAGTACTTC
>medium-sized|TRBV10-3|TRBJ2-1|.
CAISEIVFVGSYNEQFF
TGTGCCATCAGTGAGATCGTTTTTGTGGGCTCCTACAATGAGCAGTTCTTC
>.|TRBV11-2|TRBJ2-1|TRBD2
CASSLVGLAGGSYNEQFF
TGTGCCAGCAGCTTAGTGGGACTAGCGGGAGGCTCCTACAATGAGCAGTTCTTC
>.|TRBV27|TRBJ2-5|TRBD2
CASSSIAGGRQETQYF
TGTGCCAGCAGTTCCATAGCGGGGGGGCGCCAAGAGACCCAGTACTTC
>once|TRBV6-2/TRBV6-3|TRBJ2-7|TRBD1
CASSSGQGVSYEQYF
TGTGCCAGCAGTTCCGGACAGGGGGTATCCTACGAGCAGTACTTC
>.|TRBV10-3|TRBJ1-2|TRBD1
CAISDRGQTRNGYTF
TGTGCCATCAGTGATAGGGGACAGACCAGAAATGGCTACACCTTC
>.|TRBV24-1|TRBJ2-7|.
CATSQGYEQYF
TGTGCCACCAGTCAGGGTTACGAGCAGTACTTC
>.|TRBV10-3|TRBJ1-5|.
CAISARDDNQPQHF
TGTGCCATCAGTGCCCGGGACGACAATCAGCCCCAGCATTTT
>.|TRBV3-1/TRBV3-2|TRBJ1-2|.
CASSQFDRHNGYTF
TGTGCCAGCAGCCAATTCGACCGGCATAATGGCTACACCTTC
>.|TRBV2|TRBJ1-6|TRBD1
CATRGTGSPLHF
TGTGCCACCAGGGGGACGGGCTCACCCCTCCACTTT
>.|TRBV25-1|TRBJ2-7|TRBD2
CASSFSGSSDEQYF
TGTGCCAGCAGTTTCAGCGGGAGTTCCGACGAGCAGTACTTC
>once|TRBV5-4|TRBJ2-1|.
CASSRGFSYNEQFF
TGTGCCAGCAGTAGAGGGTTCTCCTACAATGAGCAGTTCTTC
>.|TRBV28|TRBJ1-2|.
CASSLFVGGGYGYTF
TGTGCCAGCAGTTTATTTGTCGGGGGAGGCTATGGCTACACCTTC
>.|TRBV25-1|TRBJ1-6|.
CASSESLGVFNSPLHF
TGTGCCAGCAGTGAATCTCTGGGGGTTTTTAATTCACCCCTCCACTTT
>.|TRBV5-4|TRBJ1-2|.
CASSFEIRSGYTF
TGTGCCAGCAGCTTCGAAATCAGGAGTGGCTACACCTTC
>.|TRBV5-1|TRBJ2-7|.
CASRFGGTGEQYF
TGCGCCAGCAGATTCGGCGGGACCGGCGAGCAGTACTTC
>.|TRBV25-1|TRBJ2-7|TRBD2
CASSEAGASGSYEQYF
TGTGCCAGCAGTGAGGCTGGGGCTAGCGGGAGCTACGAGCAGTACTTC